The 28 T cell receptor beta chains below were found in one sample sequenced in a study of T cell repertoires in cytomegalovirus infection. MiXCR, applied by TCRdb to the reads, yields one record per CDR3 protein. The sample has about 600,000 distinct CDR3 sequences; less than 25% are singletons. Sequencing input: CD8+ T cells from PBMCs. These receptors all stem from a human donor in good health (CMV status not recorded). Some clones in this sample may be carry-over from other donors' samples.

This clonotype was observed a few times. The rearrangement uses TRBV7-9 and TRBJ1-2, with a tentative D call TRBD1 (6 bases). CDR1 and CDR2 (germline): SEHNR, FQNEAQ (reference sequence). The CDR3 is made up of 13 amino acids. V lost 4 bases to trimming and J lost 4 bases, with 10 bases between them. CDR3 DNA: TGTGCCAGCAGCTCTACAGGGATCTATGGCTACACCTTC. Translation gives CASSSTGIYGYTF.

This clonotype was seen only a few times. The J gene is TRBJ1-1, the V gene TRBV7-9; TRBD1 agrees at 10 bases. CDR1 and CDR2 from the germline V gene are SEHNR and FQNEAQ (reference sequence). This CDR3 contains 11 residues. The V gene end was trimmed by 10 bases and the J gene end by 9 bases; junction bases not matched to a gene: 5. This CDR3 is CATPGQGKAFF. CDR3 DNA: TGTGCCACCCCGGGACAGGGGAAAGCTTTCTTT.

This clonotype was seen a handful of times. The gene calls are TRBV20-1 and TRBJ2-5; perhaps D is TRBD1 or TRBD2 (5 bases each). This CDR3 has 13 amino acids. Trimming stripped 2 bases from V and 8 bases from J, with 15 bases between. CDR1 is DFQATT, CDR2 SNEGSKA, per germline (reference sequence). The CDR3 DNA reads as TGCAGTGCTAGACCGGGACGTAGTGGAACCCAGTACTTC. Translating gives CSARPGRSGTQYF.

The V call is TRBV5-1, the J call TRBJ2-7; maybe TRBD1 (6 bases). The germline V gene has CDR1 SGHRS and CDR2 YFSETQ. This CDR3 comprises 17 residues. The V gene lost 1 base and the J gene lost 3 bases, with 20 bases spanning the gap. The CDR3 DNA follows: TGCGCCAGCAGCTTGAGGGGATCGCGGGCAGGGGACTACGAGCAGTACTTC. Translated, it gives CASSLRGSRAGDYEQYF.

This CDR3 is CASSLAAGLSGYTF. CDR3 DNA: TGCGCCAGCAGCTTGGCCGCAGGGTTGAGTGGCTACACCTTC. The chain combines TRBV5-1 with TRBJ1-2, with D maybe TRBD1 (5 bases). CDR3 length equals 14 residues. Trimming cost V 0 bases and J 7 bases, with 13 bases left between them. Germline V gene sequence: CDR1 SGHRS, CDR2 YFSETQ.

This clonotype was found a few times. This sequence joins TRBV7-2 and TRBJ2-7; D gene unclear. Trimming pared 3 bases from V and 4 bases from J, leaving 10 bases between. The CDR3 has 13 residues. Per the germline V gene, CDR1 is SGHTA and CDR2 is FQGNSA. The CDR3 sequence: CASSFQPLYEQYV. The CDR3, as DNA: TGTGCCAGCAGCTTCCAACCATTATACGAGCAGTACGTC.

CDR3 sequence reads: CASSGDSGANVLTF. The CDR3 region has the DNA TGTGCCAGCAGTGGAGACTCTGGGGCCAACGTCCTGACTTTC. J is TRBJ2-6 and V is TRBV2; D gene ambiguous. CDR3 size: 14 residues. The V gene's germline CDR1 is SNHLY and CDR2 FYNNEI. V lost 4 bases and J 0 bases, leaving 4 bases between the germline ends. The full variable domain, in which reference TRBV2 and TRBJ2-6 provide the parts outside the CDR3, is EPEVTQTPSHQVTQMGQEVILRCVPISNHLYFYWYRQILGQKVEFLVSFYNNEISEKSEIFDDQFSVERPDGSNFTLKIRSTKLEDSAMYFCASSGDSGANVLTFGAGSRLTVL.

CDR3 in DNA: TGTGCCAGCAGCTTAGAGCCTAGCGAGCAGTACTTC. Translated, it gives CASSLEPSEQYF. The rearrangement joins TRBV13 to TRBJ2-7; D gene unclear. V gave up 1 base and J gave up 6 bases, with 7 bases separating them. CDR3 length: 12 amino acids. Germline V lookup: CDR1 PRHDT, CDR2 FYEKMQ (reference sequence).

On this clonotype itself: A much larger clone lies a single base off, so this may be a read error. V and J are TRBV28 and TRBJ2-5; 10 nucleotides line up with TRBD2. From germline, CDR1 is MDHEN and CDR2 SYDVKM. This CDR3 is 16 amino acids long. CDR3 sequence reads: CANSPISGGPTETQYF. The CDR3 nucleotides are TGTGCCAACAGTCCCATTAGCGGGGGGCCCACAGAGACCCAGTACTTC.

About this clonotype itself: A much bigger clone sits one base away, suggesting this may be a read error. The DNA of the CDR3 is TGTGCCAGCAGCTTATCGCCTAGCGGGGCGCAACACAATGAGCAGTTCTTC. Translated: CASSLSPSGAQHNEQFF. This chain connects TRBV7-6 to TRBJ2-1; TRBD2 aligns across 9 bases. Germline V gene data show CDR1 as SGHVS and CDR2 as FNYEAQ. This CDR3 comprises 17 residues. Trimming took 2 bases from V and 5 from J; bases not matched to a gene: 10.

Only a few counts were recorded for this clonotype. This chain connects TRBV19 to TRBJ2-2; D gene uncertain. CDR3 length: 13 amino acids. The germline CDR1 and CDR2 sequences are LNHDA and SQIVND (reference sequence). V was cut by 4 bases and J by 4 bases, with 7 bases left in between. The CDR3, as DNA: TGTGCCAGTAGTACCCCTCCCACCGGGGAGCTGTTTTTT. It encodes CASSTPPTGELFF. Variable domain in full (rest from reference TRBV19 and TRBJ2-2): DGGITQSPKYLFRKEGQNVTLSCEQNLNHDAMYWYRQDPGQGLRLIYYSQIVNDFQKGDIAEGYSVSREKKESFPLTVTSAQKNPTAFYLCASSTPPTGELFFGEGSRLTVL.

The J gene is TRBJ2-7, the V gene TRBV14; D is unresolved. The ends were cut back, 1 base at V and 3 bases at J, with 4 bases in the middle. The germline gives CDR1 SGHDN, CDR2 FVKESK. CDR3 length equals 12 residues. The CDR3 protein is CASSQGDYEQYF. CDR3 nucleotides: TGTGCCAGCAGCCAAGGGGACTACGAGCAGTACTTC.

The chain recombines TRBV27 with TRBJ2-7; a weak D match, TRBD1 (5 bases). The CDR3 contains 14 residues. Trimming cost V 5 bases and J 2 bases, with 13 bases left between them. The germline V gene encodes CDR1 MNHEY and CDR2 SMNVEV (reference sequence). The CDR3 is CASSNQDTPYEQYF. The CDR3 DNA follows: TGTGCCAGCAGTAACCAGGACACCCCCTACGAGCAGTACTTC.

On this clonotype: At one end, the junction sequence differs from germline, possibly due to a read error. This chain connects TRBV14 to TRBJ2-5, with D possibly TRBD1 on 7 matching bases. CDR3 length: 14 amino acids. From germline, CDR1 is SGHDN and CDR2 FVKESK. The CDR3: CASSQEGGGAGINF. CDR3 sequence (DNA): TGTGCCAGCAGCCAAGAAGGAGGGGGCGCCGGAATAAACTTC.

This clonotype was counted between two and nine times. The rearrangement links TRBV2 to TRBJ2-7; D unresolved. Germline V gene data show CDR1 as SNHLY and CDR2 as FYNNEI. The length of the CDR3 is 11 residues. V was pared by 6 bases and J by 7 bases, with 10 bases between. The CDR3 sequence: CASSDTHEQYF. The CDR3, as DNA: TGTGCCAGCAGCGACACCCATGAGCAGTACTTC.

The table lists this clonotype with many counts. The chain carries TRBV11-2 and TRBJ2-7, with D perhaps assigned TRBD1 or TRBD2 (5 bases each). Between the trimmed V and J ends, which lost 5 bases and 2 bases, there was a span of 19 bases. The CDR3 covers 16 residues. Germline CDR1 is SGHAT and CDR2 is FQNNGV. CDR3 protein: CASSPWMRDLPYEQYV. DNA for the CDR3: TGTGCCAGCAGCCCCTGGATGAGGGACCTCCCCTACGAGCAGTACGTC.

This clonotype occurred a few times. The V and J genes are TRBV3-1 and TRBJ2-1; 7 bases agree with TRBD1. Germline V gene lookup returns CDR1 LGHDT and CDR2 YNNKEL (reference sequence). The trim removed 1 base at V and 4 bases at J, leaving 4 bases unmatched. CDR3 size: 15 residues. The CDR3 spells CASSQGGRGYNEQFF. The CDR3 DNA sequence: TGTGCCAGCAGCCAAGGCGGCAGGGGGTACAATGAGCAGTTCTTC.

This clonotype was counted many times. This sequence joins TRBV6-6 and TRBJ2-2, with TRBD1 matching over 8 bases. Germline V gives CDR1 MNHNY, CDR2 SVGAGI (reference sequence). Unmatched junction bases numbered 7, after V lost 6 bases and J lost 7 bases. CDR3 length: 14 amino acids. The CDR3 loop reads CASSLGGTGGELFF. CDR3 in DNA: TGTGCCAGCAGCCTAGGCGGGACAGGCGGGGAGCTGTTTTTT.

Notes on this clonotype: This may be a read error, as it is one base from a much larger clone. No conserved phenylalanine or tryptophan is present at the end of the CDR3, so a read error is the likely explanation. The chain is built from TRBV7-7 and TRBJ2-1; D may be TRBD2 (5 bases). CDR3 length: 13 residues. CDR1 and CDR2 from the germline V gene are SSHAT and FNYEAQ (reference sequence). The CDR3 sequence is CASSRTGYNEQFI. As DNA, the CDR3 is TGTGCTAGCAGCCGCACGGGGTACAATGAGCAGTTCATC.

This clonotype was observed a handful of times. The gene calls are TRBV20-1 and TRBJ1-3, with unresolved D. Looked up from germline, CDR1 is DFQATT and CDR2 is SNEGSKA (reference sequence). The CDR3 consists of 15 residues. Trimming left V 0 bases short and J 1 base short, with 10 bases between. The CDR3 nucleotides are TGCAGTGCTAGAGAGACATCCTATTCTGGAAACACCATATATTTT. This codes for CSARETSYSGNTIYF.

The chain couples TRBV20-1 to TRBJ2-5, with 7 positions matching TRBD2. The CDR3 extends over 14 amino acids. The V gene's germline CDR1 is DFQATT and CDR2 SNEGSKA (reference sequence). V shed 5 bases, J shed 5 bases, and the junction held 11 bases outside the gene matches. The CDR3 DNA follows: TGCAGTGCTCGCGATCTAGCGGTCATGGAGACCCAGTACTTC. Translating gives CSARDLAVMETQYF.

The chain couples TRBV19 to TRBJ1-5; D gene unclear. This CDR3 is 15 amino acids long. V lost 5 bases and J lost 2, with 13 bases in between. Germline V gene sequence: CDR1 LNHDA, CDR2 SQIVND (reference sequence). CDR3 amino acids: CASSYTHGGNQPQHF. The CDR3 DNA follows: TGTGCCAGTAGTTATACCCATGGTGGCAATCAGCCCCAGCATTTT.

At least ten counts were recorded for this clonotype. This rearrangement joins TRBV6-5 to TRBJ2-1; 7 nucleotides match TRBD2. The CDR3 length is 15 residues. J lost 0 bases, V lost 2 bases, and 1 base had no gene match. In germline, CDR1 is MNHEY, CDR2 SVGAGI. As DNA, the CDR3 is TGTGCCAGCAGTTACGGCGGGAGCTCCTACAATGAGCAGTTCTTC. It yields the protein CASSYGGSSYNEQFF.

The chain joins TRBV29-1 to TRBJ2-1, with a possible D match to TRBD2 (6 bases). The germline V gene encodes CDR1 SQVTM and CDR2 ANQGSEA. The CDR3 contains 12 residues. Trimming pared 1 base from V and 6 bases from J, leaving 7 bases between. The CDR3 protein is CSVEAGVNEQFF. Written as DNA, the CDR3 is TGCAGCGTTGAAGCGGGGGTCAATGAGCAGTTCTTC.

The rearrangement joins TRBV11-3 to TRBJ2-1, with D perhaps being TRBD1 or TRBD2 (5 bases each). V dropped 3 bases and J dropped 8 bases, with 14 bases sitting between them. This CDR3 is 14 amino acids long. The germline gives CDR1 SGHNT, CDR2 YENEEA. The CDR3 protein is CASSFGTSLDEQFF. CDR3 nucleotide sequence: TGTGCCAGCAGCTTCGGGACCTCTTTGGATGAGCAGTTCTTC.

There are a few counts of this clonotype. The CDR3 is CSAGETSGAIRISQETQYF. CDR3 nucleotide sequence: TGCAGTGCCGGGGAAACTAGCGGGGCTATCCGGATTTCCCAAGAGACCCAGTACTTC. V and J are TRBV20-1 and TRBJ2-5; 10 bases fit TRBD2. The germline gives CDR1 DFQATT, CDR2 SNEGSKA (reference sequence). The CDR3 runs 19 residues. Trimming took 6 bases from V and 1 from J; bases not matched to a gene: 20.

This clonotype was seen a handful of times. The chain uses TRBV18 and TRBJ1-1; D is undetermined. Trimming took 0 bases from V and 1 from J, leaving 12 bases between them. Germline loops: CDR1 KGHSH, CDR2 LQKENI. The CDR3 spans 16 residues. The CDR3 DNA reads as TGTGCCAGCTCACCACCCCCAGGTTCTACGAACACTGAAGCTTTCTTT. This codes for CASSPPPGSTNTEAFF.

This clonotype has at least ten counts. The V call is TRBV7-6, the J call TRBJ2-3; tentatively, D is TRBD1 or TRBD2 (6 bases each). The V end lost 5 bases, the J end lost 3 bases, and 18 bases lay between the germline ends. The CDR3 extends over 16 amino acids. Germline CDR1 reads SGHVS; CDR2 reads FNYEAQ. The CDR3 bases are TGTGCCAGCAGCCATCGGGGGCAGGGTCTGACAGATACGCAGTATTTT. Amino acids: CASSHRGQGLTDTQYF.